This T cell receptor beta chain was retrieved from a study of molecular identifiers for immune sequencing clone quantification. Study results and caveats: Clone sizes could be underestimated for highly expanded clones when identical TCR molecules share a barcode.

This clonotype has a handful of counts. Its antigen is unidentified. TCRdb reanalysed the PCR reads using MiXCR and keeps one entry per CDR3 protein. The sample holds about 500,000 distinct CDR3 sequences, 25% seen once. V was pared by 5 bases and J by 0 bases, with 8 bases of the junction left unmatched. Germline loops: CDR1 SEHNR, CDR2 FQNEAQ (reference sequence). The CDR3 spans 16 residues. The sample taken for sequencing was naive CD8+ T cells from blood, with Jurkat cell RNA spiked in. This sample's subset: FACS-sorted CD8+CD4-CCR7+CD45RA+ naive T cells. This rearrangement joins TRBV7-9 to TRBJ1-1; TRBD1 agrees at 8 bases. The TCR originated in a human donor in good health. Some libraries in this study had Jurkat cell RNA spiked in. The CDR3 loop is CASSDDRGLMNTEAFF. The CDR3 nucleotides read TGTGCCAGCAGCGACGACAGGGGACTGATGAACACTGAAGCTTTCTTT.